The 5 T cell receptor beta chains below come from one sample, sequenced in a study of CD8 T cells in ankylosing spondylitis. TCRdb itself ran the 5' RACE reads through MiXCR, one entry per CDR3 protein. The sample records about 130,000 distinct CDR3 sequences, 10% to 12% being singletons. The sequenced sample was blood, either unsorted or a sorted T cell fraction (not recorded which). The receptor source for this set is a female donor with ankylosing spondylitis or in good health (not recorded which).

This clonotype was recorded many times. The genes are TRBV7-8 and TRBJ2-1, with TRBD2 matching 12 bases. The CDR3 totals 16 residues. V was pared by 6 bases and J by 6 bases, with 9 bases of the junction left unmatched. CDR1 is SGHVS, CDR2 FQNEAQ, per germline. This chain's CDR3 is CASRTRGLAGPNEQFF. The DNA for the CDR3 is TGTGCCAGCAGAACGAGAGGACTAGCGGGGCCCAATGAGCAGTTCTTC.

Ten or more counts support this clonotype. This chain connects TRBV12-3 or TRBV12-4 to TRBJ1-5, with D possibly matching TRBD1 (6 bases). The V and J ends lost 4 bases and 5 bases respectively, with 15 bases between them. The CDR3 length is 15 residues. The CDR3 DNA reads TGTGCCAGCAGTTACGGAAGCGGGGGCGATCAGCCCCAGCATTTT. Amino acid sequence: CASSYGSGGDQPQHF.

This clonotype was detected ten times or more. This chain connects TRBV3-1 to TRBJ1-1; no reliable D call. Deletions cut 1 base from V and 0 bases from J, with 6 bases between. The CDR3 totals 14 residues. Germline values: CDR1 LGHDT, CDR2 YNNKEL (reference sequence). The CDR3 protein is CASSQVSLNTEAFF. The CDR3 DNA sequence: TGTGCCAGCAGCCAAGTCAGCCTGAACACTGAAGCTTTCTTT. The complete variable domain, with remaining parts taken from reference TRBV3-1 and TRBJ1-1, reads DTAVSQTPKYLVTQMGNDKSIKCEQNLGHDTMYWYKQDSKKFLKIMFSYNNKELIINETVPNRFSPKSPDKAHLNLHINSLELGDSAVYFCASSQVSLNTEAFFGQGTRLTVV.

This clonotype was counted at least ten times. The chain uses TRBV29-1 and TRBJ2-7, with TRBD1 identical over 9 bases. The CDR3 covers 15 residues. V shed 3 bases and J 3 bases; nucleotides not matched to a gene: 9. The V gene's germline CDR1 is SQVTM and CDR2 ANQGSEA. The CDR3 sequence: CSVDSVTGGGYEQYF. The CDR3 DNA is TGCAGCGTTGATTCCGTTACAGGGGGCGGCTACGAGCAGTACTTC.

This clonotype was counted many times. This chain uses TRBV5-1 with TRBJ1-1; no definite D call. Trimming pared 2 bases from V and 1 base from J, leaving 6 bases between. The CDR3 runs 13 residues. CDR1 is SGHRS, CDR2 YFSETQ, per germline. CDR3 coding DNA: TGCGCCAGCAGCTTTATATCGAACACTGAAGCTTTCTTT. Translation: CASSFISNTEAFF.